The clone carrying this T cell receptor beta chain came up a few times. This sample stems from a study of blood T cell repertoires in COVID-19. Study-level information: Sources were T cells, B-cell-depleted T cells, or PBMCs; the material itself was cDNA or gDNA.

Data came from immunoSEQ multiplex PCR; TCRdb stores just in-frame clones and leaves some out. The data show about 190,000 clones, 80% to 90% seen once. The germline gives CDR1 KGHSH, CDR2 LQKENI. Trimming at V came to 3 bases and at J to 5 bases, leaving 15 bases not matched to a gene. The CDR3 extends over 17 amino acids. This TCR came from a man aged 50-59 years with active or convalescent COVID-19. The sequencing sample was made of peripheral blood. The chain links TRBV18 to TRBJ1-1, with TRBD1 matching 7 bases. The CDR3 sequence: CASSPNGLRGRETEAFF. In nucleotides, the CDR3 is TGTGCCAGCTCACCCAACGGTTTAAGGGGGCGCGAAACTGAAGCTTTCTTT.